These T cell receptor beta chains were read from a single sample in a study of CXCR3 chemokines and chemotherapy response in bladder cancer. TCRdb processed the PCR reads anew with MiXCR; each CDR3 protein has one entry. The repertoire holds several thousand distinct CDR3 sequences, with more than 20% as singletons. The sample here was taken from a patient whose treatment included neoadjuvant chemotherapy. All receptors come from a human donor with bladder cancer that did not respond to neoadjuvant chemotherapy. Both conserved end residues are trimmed from each CDR3.

J gene	V gene	CDR3 protein
TRBJ1-2	TRBV7-9	ASSSGTEYGYT
TRBJ2-3	TRBV18	ASSAGGDTQY
TRBJ2-5	TRBV20-1	SATTGRETQY
TRBJ2-3	TRBV28	ASVRGESYTDTQY
TRBJ1-4	TRBV10-3	AISYLGEKLF
TRBJ2-1	TRBV20-1	SASRTTVYNEQF
TRBJ2-7	TRBV7-9	ASSPKYEQY
TRBJ2-4	TRBV7-9	ASSQGAGEGIQY
TRBJ2-1	TRBV6-5	ASSFGLAGVYNEQF
TRBJ1-2	TRBV12-3/TRBV12-4	ASSQHGGQGEGYT
TRBJ2-1	TRBV18	ASSAIPSGNEQF
TRBJ1-1	TRBV6-2/TRBV6-3	ASSYWGYTEAF
TRBJ1-2	TRBV6-2/TRBV6-3	ASRDRTDGYT
TRBJ2-1	TRBV18	ASSLSGFSYNEQF
TRBJ1-2	TRBV6-2/TRBV6-3	ASRDRVNGYT
TRBJ2-3	TRBV30	AWSVGTSGTDTQY
TRBJ1-1	TRBV6-2/TRBV6-3	ASQRGVDTEAF
TRBJ2-7	TRBV12-3/TRBV12-4	ASSSGLYEQY
TRBJ1-2	TRBV19	ASVYRTGGNYGYT
TRBJ1-5	TRBV11-1	ASSLDGEGQPQH
TRBJ2-3	TRBV5-1	ASSLEVGGAMDTQY
TRBJ2-7	TRBV5-4	ASSLGGTSGYEQY
TRBJ1-2	TRBV27	ASSLSHRDPYGYT
TRBJ2-2	TRBV12-3/TRBV12-4	ASSLGGLLTGELF
TRBJ2-4	TRBV10-3	AISGRGSENIQY
TRBJ2-1	TRBV7-2	ASSVGTGGASGNEQF
TRBJ2-5	TRBV6-6	ASGPRDSRRETQY
TRBJ2-5	TRBV7-2	ASSLVAQPRQETQY
TRBJ1-6	TRBV28	ASSFYPQDPLH
TRBJ2-2	TRBV2	ASSGRAHTGELF
TRBJ1-3	TRBV7-2	ASSQTGGGNTIY
TRBJ2-1	TRBV5-5	ASSPQSVRDEQF
TRBJ2-3	TRBV15	ATSRIRGVTDTQY
TRBJ1-5	TRBV6-5	ASSRRQIGNQPQH
TRBJ2-2	TRBV20-1	SARDQTRATNTGELF
TRBJ2-3	TRBV7-9	ASIGTGGGSTGTDTQY
TRBJ2-2	TRBV5-4	ATTGSGGAGELF